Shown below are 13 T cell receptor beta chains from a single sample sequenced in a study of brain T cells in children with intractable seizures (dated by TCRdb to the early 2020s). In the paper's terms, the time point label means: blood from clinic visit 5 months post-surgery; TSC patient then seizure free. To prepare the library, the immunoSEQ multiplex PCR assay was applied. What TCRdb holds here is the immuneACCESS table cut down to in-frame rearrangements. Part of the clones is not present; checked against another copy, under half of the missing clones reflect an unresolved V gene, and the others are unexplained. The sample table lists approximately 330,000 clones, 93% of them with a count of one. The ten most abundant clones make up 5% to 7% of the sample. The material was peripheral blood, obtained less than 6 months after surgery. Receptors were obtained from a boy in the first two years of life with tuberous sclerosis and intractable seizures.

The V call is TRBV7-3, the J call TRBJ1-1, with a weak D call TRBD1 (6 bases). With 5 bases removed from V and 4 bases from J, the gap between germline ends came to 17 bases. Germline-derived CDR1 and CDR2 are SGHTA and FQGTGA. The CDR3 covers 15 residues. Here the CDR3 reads CASSLGARGSTEAFF. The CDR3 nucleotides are TGTGCCAGCAGCCTCGGAGCGAGGGGGAGCACTGAAGCTTTCTTT.

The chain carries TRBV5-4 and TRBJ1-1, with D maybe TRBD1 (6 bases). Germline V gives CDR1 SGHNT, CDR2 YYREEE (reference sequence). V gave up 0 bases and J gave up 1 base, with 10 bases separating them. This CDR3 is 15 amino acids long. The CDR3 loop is CASSLAVRGNTEAFF. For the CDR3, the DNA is TGTGCCAGCAGCTTGGCCGTCAGGGGGAACACTGAAGCTTTCTTT. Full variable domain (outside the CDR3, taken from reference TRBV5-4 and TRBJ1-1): ETGVTQSPTHLIKTRGQQVTLRCSSQSGHNTVSWYQQALGQGPQFIFQYYREEENGRGNFPPRFSGLQFPNYSSELNVNALELDDSALYLCASSLAVRGNTEAFFGQGTRLTVV.

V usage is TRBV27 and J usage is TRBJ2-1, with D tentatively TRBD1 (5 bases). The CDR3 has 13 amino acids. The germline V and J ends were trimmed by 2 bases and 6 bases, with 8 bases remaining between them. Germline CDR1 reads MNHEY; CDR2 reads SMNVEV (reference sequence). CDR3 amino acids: CASSLPGSNEQFF. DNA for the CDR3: TGTGCCAGCAGTTTACCAGGGTCCAATGAGCAGTTCTTC.

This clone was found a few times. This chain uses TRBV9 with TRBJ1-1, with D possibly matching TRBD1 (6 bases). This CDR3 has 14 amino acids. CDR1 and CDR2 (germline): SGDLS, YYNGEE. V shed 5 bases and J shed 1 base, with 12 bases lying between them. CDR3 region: CASRPGHQNTEAFF. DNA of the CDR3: TGTGCCAGCAGGCCGGGACACCAGAACACTGAAGCTTTCTTT.

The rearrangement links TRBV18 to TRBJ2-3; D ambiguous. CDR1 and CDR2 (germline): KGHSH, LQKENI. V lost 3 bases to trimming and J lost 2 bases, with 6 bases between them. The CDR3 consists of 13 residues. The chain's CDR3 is CASSPPVTDTQYF. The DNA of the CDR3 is TGTGCCAGCTCACCTCCCGTCACAGATACGCAGTATTTT.

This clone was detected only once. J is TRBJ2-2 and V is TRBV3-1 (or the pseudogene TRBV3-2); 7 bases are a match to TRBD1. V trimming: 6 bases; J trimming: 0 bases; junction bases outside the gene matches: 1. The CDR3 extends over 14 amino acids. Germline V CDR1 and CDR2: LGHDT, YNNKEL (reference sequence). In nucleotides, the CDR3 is TGTGCCAGCAGGACAGGGTCGAACACCGGGGAGCTGTTTTTT. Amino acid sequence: CASRTGSNTGELFF.

CDR3 DNA sequence: TGTGCCACCAGTGATTTTGGAGGAGGACTTGGGCGGAGCAATCAGCCCCAGCATTTT. Residues: CATSDFGGGLGRSNQPQHF. The rearrangement joins TRBV24-1 to TRBJ1-5; D is unclear. Germline loops: CDR1 KGHDR, CDR2 SFDVKD. There are 19 residues in the CDR3. Deletions cut 1 base from V and 1 base from J, with 19 bases between.

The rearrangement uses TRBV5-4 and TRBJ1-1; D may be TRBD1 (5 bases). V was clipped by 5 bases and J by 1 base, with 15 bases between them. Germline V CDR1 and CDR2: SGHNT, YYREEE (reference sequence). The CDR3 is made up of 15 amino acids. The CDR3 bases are TGTGCCAGCAGTTCCCGACAGTCATGGAACACTGAAGCTTTCTTT. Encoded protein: CASSSRQSWNTEAFF.

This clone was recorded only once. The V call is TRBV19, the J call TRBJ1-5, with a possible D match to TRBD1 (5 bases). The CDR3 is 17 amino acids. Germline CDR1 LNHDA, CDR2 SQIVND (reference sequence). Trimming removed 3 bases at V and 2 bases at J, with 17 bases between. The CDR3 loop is CASSIRSGRGGNQPQHF. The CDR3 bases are TGTGCCAGTAGTATTCGATCGGGAAGGGGAGGCAATCAGCCCCAGCATTTT.

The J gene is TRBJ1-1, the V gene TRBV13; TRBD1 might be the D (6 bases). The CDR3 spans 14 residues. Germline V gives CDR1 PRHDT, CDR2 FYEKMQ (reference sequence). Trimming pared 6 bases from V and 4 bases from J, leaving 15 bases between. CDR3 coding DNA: TGTGCCAGCAGGTGGGGGGGCACTAGCACTGAAGCTTTCTTT. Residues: CASRWGGTSTEAFF.

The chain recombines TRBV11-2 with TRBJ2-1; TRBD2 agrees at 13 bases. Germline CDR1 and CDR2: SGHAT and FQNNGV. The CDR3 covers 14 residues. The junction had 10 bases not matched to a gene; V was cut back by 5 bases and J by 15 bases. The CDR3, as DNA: TGTGCCAGCAGCCAACTGGGACTAGCGGGATTCCCGTTCTTC. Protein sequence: CASSQLGLAGFPFF.

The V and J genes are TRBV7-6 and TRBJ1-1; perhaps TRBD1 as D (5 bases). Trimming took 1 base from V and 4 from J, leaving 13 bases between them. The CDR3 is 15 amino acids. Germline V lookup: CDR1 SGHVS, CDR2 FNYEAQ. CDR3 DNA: TGTGCCAGCAGCTTAGGGGGGGGAAGGGGCACTGAAGCTTTCTTT. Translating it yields CASSLGGGRGTEAFF. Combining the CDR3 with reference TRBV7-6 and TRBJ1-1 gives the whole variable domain GAGVSQSPRYKVTKRGQDVALRCDPISGHVSLYWYRQALGQGPEFLTYFNYEAQQDKSGLPNDRFSAERPEGSISTLTIQRTEQRDSAMYRCASSLGGGRGTEAFFGQGTRLTVV.

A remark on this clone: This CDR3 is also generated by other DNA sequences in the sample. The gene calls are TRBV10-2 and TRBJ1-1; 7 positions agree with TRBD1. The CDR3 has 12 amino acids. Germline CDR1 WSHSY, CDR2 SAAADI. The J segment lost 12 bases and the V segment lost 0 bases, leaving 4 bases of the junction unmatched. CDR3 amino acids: CASSESQGRTFF. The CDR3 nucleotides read TGCGCCAGCAGTGAGTCACAGGGGAGAACTTTCTTT.